These T cell receptor beta chains were read from a single sample in a study of T cells in Graves' hyperthyroidism and ophthalmopathy. TCRdb reanalysed the multiplex PCR reads using MiXCR and keeps one entry per CDR3 protein. Here the sample spans under 650,000 distinct CDR3 sequences, 15% to 20% being singletons. Material for sequencing was blood. The receptors originated from a woman aged 25-40 years with Graves' hyperthyroidism. CDR3s include the opening cysteine and the closing phenylalanine or tryptophan. D genes are given only for firm matches. A row's size may be missing; if present it is once, few, many or a size class.

cdr3_nt,cdr3_aa,v_call,clone_size,d_call,j_call
TGTGCCAGCAGTCTAACACAGGGGGCCGACGAGCAGTACTTC,CASSLTQGADEQYF,TRBV28,many,TRBD1,TRBJ2-7
TGTGCCAGCGGGATCCGGCTTGAGCAGTACTTC,CASGIRLEQYF,TRBV11-1,NA,NA,TRBJ2-7
TGTGCCTGGAGTGTACGTCGCGGGTCGAAATCTGCACAATACAATGAGCAGTTCTTC,CAWSVRRGSKSAQYNEQFF,TRBV30,few,NA,TRBJ2-1
TGTGCCAGCACCCAATCGGGCTCCGAGCAGTACTTC,CASTQSGSEQYF,TRBV5-6,few,NA,TRBJ2-7
TGTGCCAGCAGCGTGGTAGGGCAAAGGGAGCTGTTTTTT,CASSVVGQRELFF,TRBV5-8,NA,NA,TRBJ2-2
TGTGCCAGTAGTATTATCGACGCCCACGAGCAGTACTTC,CASSIIDAHEQYF,TRBV19,few,NA,TRBJ2-7
TGCAGTGCTAGAGATCCGTGGGCAGGAATGGGTCCTAGCAATCAGCCCCAGCATTTT,CSARDPWAGMGPSNQPQHF,TRBV20-1,few,NA,TRBJ1-5
TGTGCCAGCAGTTATTCGGCCCTCCTGGGTACAGATACGCAGTATTTT,CASSYSALLGTDTQYF,TRBV12-3/TRBV12-4,many,NA,TRBJ2-3
TGTGCCGCGTCGACTAGCGGTAACTTCAATACGCAGTATTTT,CAASTSGNFNTQYF,TRBV27,NA,TRBD2,TRBJ2-3
TGCAGTGCTAGAGATCGGGATAGCGGGGTCTCCTACAATGAGCAGTTCTTC,CSARDRDSGVSYNEQFF,TRBV20-1,many,TRBD2,TRBJ2-1
TGTGCCAGCAGTCCACGGACAGGGGGCGATACGCAGTATTTT,CASSPRTGGDTQYF,TRBV6-1,many,TRBD1,TRBJ2-3
TGTGCCAGCAGCCAAGGACTCGAAGACGAGCAGTACTTC,CASSQGLEDEQYF,TRBV3-1,few,NA,TRBJ2-7
TGTGCCAGTAGTATGGTCCCCCAGTCTAGGAATGAGCAGTTCTTC,CASSMVPQSRNEQFF,TRBV19,NA,NA,TRBJ2-1
TGTGCCAGCAGCAAGGACAGGGGCTACGAGCAGTACTTC,CASSKDRGYEQYF,TRBV7-9,NA,TRBD1,TRBJ2-7
TGTGCCAGTAGTACTCGACAGGGGAGCAATCAGCCCCAGCATTTT,CASSTRQGSNQPQHF,TRBV19,NA,TRBD1,TRBJ1-5
TGTGCCTGGAGGAGAGAGGGCGAAGCTTTCTTT,CAWRREGEAFF,TRBV30,many,NA,TRBJ1-1
TGCAGTGCTATTCCCCGGGAAGGGTCCTCCTACGAGCAGTACTTC,CSAIPREGSSYEQYF,TRBV20-1,many,NA,TRBJ2-7
TGCAGCGTCAAAAGACGGCTAACTGAGTACAATGAGCAGTTCTTC,CSVKRRLTEYNEQFF,TRBV29-1,NA,NA,TRBJ2-1